The rows below give T cell receptor beta chains drawn from one sample of a study of shared clonotypes between healthy human individuals. Profiled with immunoSEQ multiplex PCR; TCRdb holds only in-frame clones, not every one. This sample has 450,000 to 500,000 clones, with almost 80% found just once. Sequenced sample: PBMCs. All receptors derive from a woman aged 35 to 49 in good health. Some clones in this sample may be carry-over from other donors' samples. CDR3s include the opening cysteine and the closing phenylalanine or tryptophan. D genes are given only for firm matches.

cdr3_length: 15; j_call: TRBJ2-2; v_call: TRBV30; d_call: TRBD2; cdr3_aa: CAWSVPQRGAGELFF
cdr3_length: 15; j_call: TRBJ2-3; v_call: TRBV19; d_call: TRBD2; cdr3_aa: CASTTSGMGTDTQYF
cdr3_length: 17; j_call: TRBJ2-3; v_call: TRBV7-8; d_call: NA; cdr3_aa: CATLLLGPSSLTDTQYF
cdr3_length: 14; j_call: TRBJ2-1; v_call: TRBV28; d_call: TRBD2; cdr3_aa: CASSGTSGGQEQFF
cdr3_length: 14; j_call: TRBJ1-1; v_call: TRBV6-6; d_call: NA; cdr3_aa: CASSYSSGDTEAFF
cdr3_length: 17; j_call: TRBJ2-3; v_call: TRBV7-3; d_call: TRBD2; cdr3_aa: CASSSYVLAGGTDTQYF
cdr3_length: 14; j_call: TRBJ2-1; v_call: TRBV5-1; d_call: TRBD1; cdr3_aa: CASSLRDRYNEQFF
cdr3_length: 12; j_call: TRBJ2-4; v_call: TRBV2; d_call: TRBD2; cdr3_aa: CASSDSGTSLYF
cdr3_length: 15; j_call: TRBJ2-5; v_call: TRBV7-8; d_call: TRBD1; cdr3_aa: CASSLRGQLQETQYF
cdr3_length: 15; j_call: TRBJ2-7; v_call: TRBV4-1; d_call: TRBD1; cdr3_aa: CASSHRDRIPGEQYF
cdr3_length: 15; j_call: TRBJ2-7; v_call: TRBV7-8; d_call: NA; cdr3_aa: CASSLGPLRSYEQYF
cdr3_length: 12; j_call: TRBJ1-4; v_call: TRBV30; d_call: NA; cdr3_aa: CALGPGNEKLFF
cdr3_length: 13; j_call: TRBJ2-5; v_call: TRBV5-1; d_call: TRBD1; cdr3_aa: CASSLQGLETQYF
cdr3_length: 15; j_call: TRBJ2-1; v_call: TRBV4-1; d_call: NA; cdr3_aa: CASSLLLGSVNEQFF
cdr3_length: 11; j_call: TRBJ1-2; v_call: TRBV28; d_call: NA; cdr3_aa: CGAGLGSGYTF
cdr3_length: 15; j_call: TRBJ1-6; v_call: TRBV13; d_call: NA; cdr3_aa: CASSFGGEINSPLHF
cdr3_length: 16; j_call: TRBJ2-3; v_call: TRBV7-3; d_call: TRBD2; cdr3_aa: CASSLGLAGGTDTQYF
cdr3_length: 15; j_call: TRBJ1-5; v_call: TRBV6-1; d_call: NA; cdr3_aa: CASRQDHRGNQPQHF
cdr3_length: 15; j_call: TRBJ1-1; v_call: TRBV5-1; d_call: TRBD1; cdr3_aa: CASSLEGALGTEAFF
cdr3_length: 17; j_call: TRBJ2-6; v_call: TRBV27; d_call: TRBD2; cdr3_aa: CASSLLAGGPGANVLTF
cdr3_length: 15; j_call: TRBJ1-1; v_call: TRBV27; d_call: TRBD1; cdr3_aa: CASSLGRGGLTEAFF
cdr3_length: 14; j_call: TRBJ2-7; v_call: TRBV15; d_call: NA; cdr3_aa: CATSREGVSYEQYF
cdr3_length: 16; j_call: TRBJ2-7; v_call: TRBV12-2; d_call: NA; cdr3_aa: CASRRGMGNEAYEQYF
cdr3_length: 13; j_call: TRBJ2-7; v_call: TRBV30; d_call: NA; cdr3_aa: CAWSVSQAYEQYF
cdr3_length: 15; j_call: TRBJ2-2; v_call: TRBV9; d_call: NA; cdr3_aa: CASSPFVGVTGELFF
cdr3_length: 18; j_call: TRBJ2-7; v_call: TRBV7-9; d_call: NA; cdr3_aa: CASSLLGHRGRGSYEQYF
cdr3_length: 17; j_call: TRBJ2-7; v_call: TRBV30; d_call: TRBD1; cdr3_aa: CAWSGRRRDSTGDEQYF
cdr3_length: 18; j_call: TRBJ2-3; v_call: TRBV6-1; d_call: NA; cdr3_aa: CASSEGADFPFNTDTQYF
cdr3_length: 15; j_call: TRBJ2-1; v_call: TRBV28; d_call: NA; cdr3_aa: CASSLVYGEKNEQFF
cdr3_length: 16; j_call: TRBJ2-2; v_call: TRBV9; d_call: TRBD2; cdr3_aa: CASSASGRAVTGELFF
cdr3_length: 12; j_call: TRBJ2-5; v_call: TRBV11-3; d_call: NA; cdr3_aa: CASSLVRVTQYF
cdr3_length: 16; j_call: TRBJ2-7; v_call: TRBV11-2; d_call: TRBD2; cdr3_aa: CASSRGTSGRVDEQYF
cdr3_length: 17; j_call: TRBJ2-3; v_call: TRBV7-9; d_call: TRBD2; cdr3_aa: CASSWTSGHASTDTQYF
cdr3_length: 15; j_call: TRBJ2-3; v_call: TRBV15; d_call: NA; cdr3_aa: CATSRLLGPTDTQYF
cdr3_length: 15; j_call: TRBJ2-5; v_call: TRBV11-2; d_call: TRBD2; cdr3_aa: CASSLGSSGTETQYF
cdr3_length: 14; j_call: TRBJ2-1; v_call: TRBV5-1; d_call: NA; cdr3_aa: CASSLEGDTLEQFF